The clone carrying this TCR beta chain was counted many times. This sample is drawn from a study of T cells in Graves' hyperthyroidism and ophthalmopathy. Hyperthyroidism had been newly diagnosed in patients aged 18 to 65, and its duration was under 2 months. Each diagnosis drew on symptoms, thyroxine, TRAb, thyroid ultrasound and orbital computed tomography findings. Preceding any ophthalmopathy symptoms, the blood sample dates from first hyperthyroidism diagnosis. The source material, RNA transcripts, was used to amplify TCR beta CDR3 regions. Researchers ran a first-round RT-PCR on the TCR CDR3 using the HTBI primer set. One entry per CDR3 protein results from TCRdb running MiXCR on the multiplex PCR reads. The sample has more than 550,000 distinct CDR3 sequences, roughly a sixth seen once; the top ten hold 15% to 20%. The receptor's source is a woman in her forties or fifties with Graves' hyperthyroidism that later progressed to Graves' ophthalmopathy. The material sequenced was blood.

CDR3 in amino acids: CASSKLPDSSYEQYF. CDR3 nucleotides: TGTGCCAGCAGTAAACTCCCAGACAGCTCCTACGAGCAGTACTTC. The J gene is TRBJ2-7, the V gene TRBV6-1, with D possibly being TRBD1 (5 bases). The germline V gene encodes CDR1 MNHNS and CDR2 SASEGT. The CDR3 totals 15 residues. V was cut by 5 bases and J by 0 bases, with 14 bases left in between.